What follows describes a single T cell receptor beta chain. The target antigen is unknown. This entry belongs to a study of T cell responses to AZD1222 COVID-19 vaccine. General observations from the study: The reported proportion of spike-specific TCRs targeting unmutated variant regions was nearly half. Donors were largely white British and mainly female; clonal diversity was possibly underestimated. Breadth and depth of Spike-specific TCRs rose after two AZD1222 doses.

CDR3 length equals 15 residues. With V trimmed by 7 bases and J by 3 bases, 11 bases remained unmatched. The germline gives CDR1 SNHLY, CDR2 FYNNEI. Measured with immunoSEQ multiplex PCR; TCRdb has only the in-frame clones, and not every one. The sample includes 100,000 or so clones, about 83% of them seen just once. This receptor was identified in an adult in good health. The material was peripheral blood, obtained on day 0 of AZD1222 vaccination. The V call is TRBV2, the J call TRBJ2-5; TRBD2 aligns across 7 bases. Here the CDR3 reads CASTLQATSKETQYF. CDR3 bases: TGTGCCAGCACCCTCCAAGCGACTAGCAAAGAGACCCAGTACTTC. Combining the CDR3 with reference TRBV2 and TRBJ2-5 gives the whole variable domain EPEVTQTPSHQVTQMGQEVILRCVPISNHLYFYWYRQILGQKVEFLVSFYNNEISEKSEIFDDQFSVERPDGSNFTLKIRSTKLEDSAMYFCASTLQATSKETQYFGPGTRLLVL.